These 21 T cell receptor beta chains share one sample of origin, sequenced in a study of T-cell reconstitution after alpha-beta-depleted transplantation in children. Unique molecular identifiers featured in how the TCRbeta library was prepared. TCRdb recomputed calls from the PCR reads with MiXCR, one row per CDR3 protein. The table has some 840,000 distinct CDR3 sequences, about 16% seen once; the top ten hold approximately 4.5%. The sequencing used PBMCs, mostly from graft donor cells, collected 360 days after TCRalphabeta/CD19-depleted stem cell transplant. These receptors came from a male patient younger than 18 who had a stem cell transplant for acute lymphoblastic leukemia, so the T cells may come from the graft donor.

The chain employs TRBV9 and TRBJ2-7; 10 bases align to TRBD2. Germline V gene lookup returns CDR1 SGDLS and CDR2 YYNGEE. J gave up 3 bases and V 3 bases, and 3 bases lay outside the gene matches. The CDR3 consists of 14 residues. CDR3 sequence: CASSAGTSDYEQYF. The CDR3, as DNA: TGTGCCAGCAGCGCCGGGACTAGCGACTACGAGCAGTACTTC.

The rearrangement uses TRBV15 and TRBJ2-2; 8 bases map to TRBD2. CDR1 is LNHNV and CDR2 is YYDKDF in the germline V gene (reference sequence). V dropped 9 bases and J dropped 1; count of bases not matched to a gene: 13. CDR3 length: 17 amino acids. The CDR3 DNA is TGTGCCACGGTGTCCCCAGCGGGAGAGGGGAACACCGGGGAGCTGTTTTTT. It specifies CATVSPAGEGNTGELFF.

This clonotype was counted only a few times. DNA of the CDR3: TGTGCCAGCAGTCACAGGTTCCTGAGCTCCTACAATGAGCAGTTCTTC. Amino acids: CASSHRFLSSYNEQFF. The rearrangement links TRBV14 to TRBJ2-1, with D possibly TRBD1 on 5 matching bases. Per the germline V gene, CDR1 is SGHDN and CDR2 is FVKESK. This CDR3 region has 16 residues. Trimming left V 6 bases short and J 0 bases short, with 15 bases between.

The J gene is TRBJ2-3, the V gene TRBV12-3 or TRBV12-4, with 13 positions matching TRBD2. The CDR3 has 20 amino acids. V lost 1 base to trimming and J lost 4 bases; unmatched junction nucleotides: 14. This CDR3 is CASSLVARGLAGVGPDTQYF. The CDR3, as DNA: TGTGCCAGCAGTTTAGTTGCCCGAGGACTAGCGGGAGTGGGTCCAGATACGCAGTATTTT.

This clonotype showed up just a few times. The V and J genes are TRBV25-1 and TRBJ1-5, with 7 nucleotides matching TRBD1. The V segment lost 6 bases and the J segment 1 base; nucleotides outside the gene matches: 3. Germline assignment: CDR1 MGHDK and CDR2 SYGVNS. CDR3 length: 14 residues. The CDR3 DNA reads as TGTGCCAGCAGGGCGGGACAGAGCAATCAGCCCCAGCATTTT. It yields the protein CASRAGQSNQPQHF.

The J gene is TRBJ2-7, the V gene TRBV3-1; 11 bases agree with TRBD2. Germline loops: CDR1 LGHDT, CDR2 YNNKEL (reference sequence). The CDR3 runs 19 residues. Trimming removed 10 bases from V and 0 bases from J; junction bases left unmatched: 20. The CDR3 here is CATSGLGTSGGLSSYEQYF. CDR3 sequence (DNA): TGTGCCACCTCCGGCCTAGGAACTAGCGGGGGTCTTAGCTCCTACGAGCAGTACTTC.

J is TRBJ2-3 and V is TRBV20-1, with D perhaps being TRBD1 or TRBD2 (5 bases each). The germline V and J ends were trimmed by 3 bases and 5 bases, with 21 bases remaining between them. The germline CDR1 and CDR2 sequences are DFQATT and SNEGSKA (reference sequence). The CDR3 is 16 residues long. As DNA, the CDR3 is TGCAGTGCTAGGGATGCTCGGGACCCCCGTAGAGATACGCAGTATTTT. Residues: CSARDARDPRRDTQYF.

This clonotype was observed a handful of times. The DNA for the CDR3 is TGTGCCTGGCCTGACAGGGGGCGACATAATTCACCCCTCCACTTT. Translated, it gives CAWPDRGRHNSPLHF. The chain carries TRBV30 and TRBJ1-6; 10 bases match TRBD1. With 5 bases clipped from V and 5 bases from J, the junction kept 6 bases outside the gene matches. The CDR3 sequence is 15 residues long. Looked up from germline, CDR1 is GTSNPN and CDR2 is SVGIG (reference sequence).

This clonotype has only a few counts. The genes are TRBV2 and TRBJ2-2, with TRBD2 identical over 8 bases. Germline-derived CDR1 and CDR2 are SNHLY and FYNNEI. The V segment lost 4 bases and the J segment 2 bases; nucleotides outside the gene matches: 6. The CDR3 consists of 16 residues. This CDR3 reads CASSGWGLDNTGELFF. Here the CDR3 DNA reads TGTGCCAGCAGTGGCTGGGGACTAGACAACACCGGGGAGCTGTTTTTT.

The rearrangement links TRBV7-3 to TRBJ2-2, with 8 bases identical to TRBD2. This CDR3 has 16 residues. J lost 6 bases, V lost 5 bases, and 11 bases had no gene match. Germline CDR1 and CDR2: SGHTA and FQGTGA. The CDR3 DNA sequence: TGTGCCAGCAGCGATCTGAGCGGGAGAGGGCCCGGGGAGCTGTTTTTT. Its protein product is CASSDLSGRGPGELFF.

The chain couples TRBV15 to TRBJ2-1, with a tentative D call TRBD1 (7 bases). The V gene's germline CDR1 is LNHNV and CDR2 YYDKDF (reference sequence). This CDR3 comprises 15 residues. The V end was cut by 0 bases, the J end by 7 bases, with 13 bases between. CDR3 sequence reads: CATSRDLRDRNEQFF. The CDR3 nucleotides read TGTGCCACCAGCAGAGATCTGCGGGACAGAAATGAGCAGTTCTTC.

This clonotype appeared a few times. The V call is TRBV30, the J call TRBJ1-3, with D unresolved. The V gene lost 1 base and the J gene lost 7 bases, with 11 bases spanning the gap. This CDR3 has 13 residues. From germline, CDR1 is GTSNPN and CDR2 SVGIG (reference sequence). The CDR3 sequence is CAWSGESRNTIYF. The CDR3 DNA sequence: TGTGCCTGGAGTGGGGAGTCCCGGAACACCATATATTTT. The whole variable domain, filled in from reference TRBV30 and TRBJ1-3, reads SQTIHQWPATLVQPVGSPLSLECTVEGTSNPNLYWYRQAAGRGLQLLFYSVGIGQISSEVPQNLSASRPQDRQFILSSKKLLLSDSGFYLCAWSGESRNTIYFGEGSWLTVV.

This sequence joins TRBV18 and TRBJ2-7, with D unclear. Trimming took 1 base from V and 5 from J, leaving 6 bases between them. The CDR3 totals 12 residues. The germline V gene has CDR1 KGHSH and CDR2 LQKENI. This CDR3 reads CASSPRLDEQYF. CDR3 DNA: TGTGCCAGCTCACCACGGTTGGACGAGCAGTACTTC.

This clonotype was recorded a few times. The chain employs TRBV11-2 and TRBJ2-5; D gene uncertain. There are 15 residues in the CDR3. The V end lost 2 bases, the J end lost 5 bases, and 15 bases lay between the germline ends. The V gene's germline CDR1 is SGHAT and CDR2 FQNNGV. In nucleotides, the CDR3 is TGTGCCAGCAGCTTAAAGGGCTCAAGGTCGGAGACCCAGTACTTC. This translates into CASSLKGSRSETQYF.

This clonotype was observed at least ten times. The chain combines TRBV9 with TRBJ2-2, with 7 bases identical to TRBD2. Germline CDR1 is SGDLS and CDR2 is YYNGEE. The CDR3 runs 16 residues. V lost 1 base and J lost 6; bases outside the gene matches: 9. CDR3 bases: TGTGCCAGCAGCGTATATATCCAGGGAGGGGCCGGGGAGCTGTTTTTT. It yields the protein CASSVYIQGGAGELFF.

This clonotype was picked up a small number of times. The chain is built from TRBV4-1 and TRBJ1-3; 8 bases are shared with TRBD1. The CDR3 extends over 15 amino acids. Germline loops: CDR1 MGHRA, CDR2 YSYEKL. V lost 2 bases, J lost 3 bases, and 3 bases stayed unmatched. Written as DNA, the CDR3 is TGCGCCAGCAGCCAACTAGGACAGGGTGGAAACACCATATATTTT. Its translation: CASSQLGQGGNTIYF.

This clonotype was seen more than once but under ten times. The V gene is TRBV12-3 or TRBV12-4, the J gene TRBJ2-7; D tentatively reads TRBD1 or TRBD2 (5 bases each). This CDR3 region has 12 residues. V was trimmed by 6 bases and J by 7 bases, leaving 13 bases between them. CDR3 nucleotide sequence: TGTGCCAGCAGGGAAGGGACGGTTGAGCAGTACTTC. This gives the protein CASREGTVEQYF.

This clonotype showed up just a few times. The rearrangement joins TRBV5-1 to TRBJ2-1; possible D gene TRBD1, 5 bases. The CDR3 runs to 14 residues. V was clipped by 4 bases and J by 1 base, with 9 bases between them. Germline lookup yields CDR1 SGHRS and CDR2 YFSETQ. Here the CDR3 DNA reads TGCGCCAGCAGCGTGGACATATCCTACAATGAGCAGTTCTTC. It encodes CASSVDISYNEQFF.

In this sample, this clonotype turned up a few times. J is TRBJ2-2 and V is TRBV4-1; D may match TRBD1 or TRBD2 (6 bases each). The ends were cut back, 6 bases at V and 1 base at J, with 9 bases in the middle. This CDR3 comprises 14 residues. Germline values: CDR1 MGHRA, CDR2 YSYEKL. CDR3 DNA: TGCGCCAGCAGGGAGGGGGTGAACACCGGGGAGCTGTTTTTT. Translating it yields CASREGVNTGELFF.

J is TRBJ2-3 and V is TRBV11-3; D tentatively reads TRBD1 or TRBD2 (7 bases each). The CDR3 extends over 14 amino acids. V was pared by 5 bases and J by 2 bases, with 11 bases between. CDR1 is SGHNT, CDR2 YENEEA, per germline. CDR3 loop: CASSQGGDTDTQYF. As DNA, the CDR3 is TGTGCCAGCAGCCAGGGGGGGGACACAGATACGCAGTATTTT.

V and J are TRBV5-6 and TRBJ2-5; a possible D gene is TRBD2 (5 bases). CDR1 is SGHDT and CDR2 is YYEEEE in the germline V gene. Trimming removed 5 bases from V and 1 base from J, with 12 bases in between. The CDR3 totals 14 residues. The CDR3 spells CASRGEGPQETQYF. CDR3 nucleotides: TGTGCCAGCAGGGGAGAGGGTCCCCAAGAGACCCAGTACTTC.